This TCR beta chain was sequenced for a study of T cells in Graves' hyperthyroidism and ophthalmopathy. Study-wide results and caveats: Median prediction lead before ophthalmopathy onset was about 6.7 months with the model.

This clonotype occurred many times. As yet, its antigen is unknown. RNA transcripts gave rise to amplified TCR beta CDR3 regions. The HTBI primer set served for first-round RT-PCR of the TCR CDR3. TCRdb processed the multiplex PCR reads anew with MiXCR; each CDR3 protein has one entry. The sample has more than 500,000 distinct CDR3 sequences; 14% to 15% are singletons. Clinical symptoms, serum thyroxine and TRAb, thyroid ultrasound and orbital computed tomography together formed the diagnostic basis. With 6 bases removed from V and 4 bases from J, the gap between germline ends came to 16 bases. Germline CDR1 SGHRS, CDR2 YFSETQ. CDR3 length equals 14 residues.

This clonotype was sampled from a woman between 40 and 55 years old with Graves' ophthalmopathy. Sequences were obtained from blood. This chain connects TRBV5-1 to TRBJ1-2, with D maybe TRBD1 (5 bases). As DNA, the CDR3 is TGCGCCAGCACTACCGATAGGCAGGGCTATGGCTACACCTTC. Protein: CASTTDRQGYGYTF.